One sample yielded the 20 T cell receptor beta chains listed below, sequenced in a study of spatial heterogeneity in lung cancer. Study conclusions and caveats: The study found that expanded intratumoral alpha and beta TCR counts tracked tumor mutation counts.

Via MiXCR, TCRdb re-called the 5' RACE reads, giving one row per CDR3 protein. The sample has approximately 7,000 distinct CDR3 sequences; around 12% are singletons. Their antigens are not known. Sample time point: sample taken at primary tumor resection. The sequenced sample was lung tumor tissue, obtained at surgery. The source of these receptors is a male donor with early-stage non-small cell lung cancer.

This clonotype occurred many times. The chain uses TRBV6-6 and TRBJ2-1; TRBD2 agrees at 14 bases. The CDR3 loop spans 17 amino acids. CDR1 is MNHNY and CDR2 is SVGAGI in the germline V gene (reference sequence). The J segment lost 9 bases and the V segment lost 2 bases, leaving 9 bases of the junction unmatched. CDR3: CASSYTLTSGRAGEQFF. The CDR3 nucleotides are TGTGCCAGCAGTTACACCTTGACTAGCGGGAGGGCCGGTGAGCAGTTCTTC.

This clonotype came up a few times. The gene calls are TRBV28 and TRBJ1-5; D unclear. This CDR3 is 12 amino acids long. From germline, CDR1 is MDHEN and CDR2 SYDVKM. V gave up 6 bases and J gave up 5 bases, with 8 bases separating them. The CDR3 coding sequence is TGTGCCAGCAGCCCTAGTGATCAGCCCCAGCATTTT. Translating gives CASSPSDQPQHF.

This clonotype showed up many times. The chain combines TRBV7-2 with TRBJ2-1; the D gene is possibly TRBD2 (6 bases). CDR3 size: 15 residues. The V end was cut by 1 base, the J end by 9 bases, with 16 bases between. Looked up from germline, CDR1 is SGHTA and CDR2 is FQGNSA. The CDR3 region is CASSLGVGGRREQFF. The DNA for the CDR3 is TGTGCCAGCAGCTTAGGTGTTGGGGGGAGGCGTGAGCAGTTCTTC.

The sample holds a few counts of this clonotype. The chain recombines TRBV3-1 with TRBJ2-3, with 11 bases aligning to TRBD1. The germline V gene encodes CDR1 LGHDT and CDR2 YNNKEL (reference sequence). J was trimmed by 3 bases and V by 6 bases; bases with no gene match: 5. This CDR3 has 15 residues. CDR3 protein: CASSSGQGATDTQYF. CDR3 nucleotide sequence: TGTGCCAGCAGTTCCGGACAGGGGGCGACAGATACGCAGTATTTT.

A few counts support this clonotype. This sequence joins TRBV20-1 and TRBJ2-7, with a possible D match to TRBD1 (5 bases). CDR3 size: 14 residues. Per germline, CDR1 DFQATT and CDR2 SNEGSKA (reference sequence). Trimming stripped 3 bases from V and 3 bases from J, with 15 bases between. The CDR3 region has the DNA TGCAGTGCTAGCACAGGACGTGGGTACTACGAGCAGTACTTC. Protein: CSASTGRGYYEQYF.

This clonotype was counted at least ten times. This chain uses TRBV3-1 with TRBJ1-5, with 10 bases identical to TRBD1. With V trimmed by 4 bases and J by 7 bases, 7 bases remained unmatched. The germline V gene encodes CDR1 LGHDT and CDR2 YNNKEL (reference sequence). There are 15 residues in the CDR3. The CDR3 loop is CASSRSGQGVQPQHF. The CDR3 DNA is TGTGCCAGCAGCCGTTCAGGACAGGGGGTGCAGCCCCAGCATTTT.

This chain connects TRBV12-3 or TRBV12-4 to TRBJ2-1, with 7 bases matching TRBD2. The CDR3 spans 14 residues. Germline trimming cut 4 bases from V and 5 bases from J; bases unmatched to any gene: 5. The chain's CDR3 is CASSWASGDNEQFF. The DNA for the CDR3 is TGTGCCAGCAGTTGGGCTAGCGGCGACAATGAGCAGTTCTTC.

By proportion, this clonotype is medium-sized. The CDR3 reads CASSRTGAEAFF. The CDR3 DNA sequence: TGTGCCAGCAGCAGGACAGGGGCTGAAGCTTTCTTT. This rearrangement joins TRBV6-5 to TRBJ1-1, with 9 bases matching TRBD1. The J segment lost 6 bases and the V segment lost 6 bases, leaving 2 bases of the junction unmatched. There are 12 residues in the CDR3. In germline, CDR1 is MNHEY, CDR2 SVGAGI.

Many counts were recorded for this clonotype. V usage is TRBV6-2 or TRBV6-3 and J usage is TRBJ2-4; weak D call: TRBD1 (5 bases). V gave up 6 bases and J gave up 1 base, with 10 bases separating them. The CDR3 runs to 14 residues. Germline lookup yields CDR1 MNHEY and CDR2 SVGEGT. CDR3 sequence reads: CASRSGSAKNIQYF. The CDR3 DNA reads TGTGCCAGCAGATCAGGGTCGGCCAAAAACATTCAGTACTTC.

Ten or more counts support this clonotype. V and J are TRBV15 and TRBJ2-5, with TRBD1 matching 7 bases. V lost 0 bases to trimming and J lost 10 bases; unmatched junction nucleotides: 2. The CDR3 totals 12 residues. Germline V CDR1 and CDR2: LNHNV, YYDKDF (reference sequence). The chain's CDR3 is CATSRDRQGQYF. In DNA, the CDR3 is TGTGCCACCAGCAGAGATCGACAGGGCCAGTACTTC.

Note on this clonotype: With a much larger clone just one base away, this may be a read error. The chain combines TRBV5-1 with TRBJ2-5, with 8 bases fitting TRBD1. This CDR3 has 13 amino acids. V lost 4 bases and J lost 4; bases outside the gene matches: 3. Germline CDR1 SGHRS, CDR2 YFSETQ. The CDR3: CASSPGQGETQYF. The CDR3, as DNA: TGCGCCAGCAGCCCCGGACAGGGAGAGACCCAGTACTTC.

The sample holds many counts of this clonotype. The chain joins TRBV28 to TRBJ1-5; D is uncertain. This CDR3 has 14 residues. Looked up from germline, CDR1 is MDHEN and CDR2 is SYDVKM. V lost 1 base and J lost 6, with 10 bases in between. Here the CDR3 DNA reads TGTGCCAGCAGTTTATACGCCGCAGCTCAGCCCCAGCATTTT. Translation gives CASSLYAAAQPQHF.

In its sample, this clonotype ranks as medium-sized. The chain uses TRBV5-1 and TRBJ2-1; a weak D match, TRBD1 (5 bases). The V and J ends lost 4 bases and 10 bases respectively, with 21 bases between them. The CDR3 contains 15 residues. Looked up from germline, CDR1 is SGHRS and CDR2 is YFSETQ. CDR3 sequence: CASSPDGWGYGEQFF. The CDR3 DNA is TGCGCCAGCAGCCCGGACGGGTGGGGCTATGGGGAGCAGTTCTTC.

This clonotype is hyperexpanded. V usage is TRBV7-2 and J usage is TRBJ2-5, with D possibly being TRBD1 (6 bases). V was trimmed by 4 bases and J by 0 bases, leaving 12 bases between them. Looked up from germline, CDR1 is SGHTA and CDR2 is FQGNSA. The CDR3 spans 15 residues. The chain's CDR3 is CASSSAGTNQETQYF. The CDR3 coding sequence is TGTGCCAGCAGCTCCGCCGGGACAAACCAAGAGACCCAGTACTTC.

V and J are TRBV11-2 and TRBJ2-3; D unclear. Germline V gene data show CDR1 as SGHAT and CDR2 as FQNNGV. Trimming cost V 1 base and J 2 bases, with 7 bases left between them. The CDR3 loop spans 14 amino acids. CDR3 sequence (DNA): TGTGCCAGCAGCTTAGTCCGGGCCACAGATACGCAGTATTTT. It translates to CASSLVRATDTQYF.

This clonotype was observed many times. The chain recombines TRBV11-2 with TRBJ2-2, with D tentatively TRBD2 (5 bases). The V gene lost 0 bases and the J gene lost 2 bases, with 13 bases spanning the gap. The CDR3 is 17 residues long. CDR1 and CDR2 (germline): SGHAT, FQNNGV. The CDR3 is CASSLEPEAANTGELFF. DNA of the CDR3: TGTGCCAGCAGCTTAGAACCTGAAGCGGCAAACACCGGGGAGCTGTTTTTT.

The V call is TRBV2, the J call TRBJ2-3; TRBD1 matches at 7 bases. Unmatched junction bases numbered 8, after V lost 6 bases and J lost 2 bases. Germline V lookup: CDR1 SNHLY, CDR2 FYNNEI. CDR3 length: 15 amino acids. In DNA, the CDR3 is TGTGCCAGCAGGTTTAGACAGGGAACCACAGATACGCAGTATTTT. It is translated as CASRFRQGTTDTQYF.

There are many counts of this clonotype. The chain combines TRBV28 with TRBJ2-7; 7 nucleotides line up with TRBD2. Germline lookup yields CDR1 MDHEN and CDR2 SYDVKM. After removal of 5 bases from V and 0 bases from J, the junction contained 16 bases not matched to a gene. The CDR3 runs to 18 residues. CDR3 residues: CASSAGEKEPKSSYEQYF. CDR3 in DNA: TGTGCCAGCAGTGCGGGAGAAAAGGAACCCAAAAGCTCCTACGAGCAGTACTTC.

By its share, this clonotype is medium-sized (0.01 to 0.1%). This chain uses TRBV6-6 with TRBJ1-5; 7 nucleotides line up with TRBD1. Unmatched junction bases numbered 4, after V lost 2 bases and J lost 3 bases. Germline values: CDR1 MNHNY, CDR2 SVGAGI (reference sequence). The length of the CDR3 is 15 residues. The DNA for the CDR3 is TGTGCCAGCAGTTACGGAGGGGGCATCAATCAGCCCCAGCATTTT. It yields the protein CASSYGGGINQPQHF.

The rearrangement links TRBV29-1 to TRBJ1-1, with D maybe TRBD1 (5 bases). The CDR3 spans 14 residues. The V gene lost 7 bases and the J gene lost 4 bases, with 19 bases spanning the gap. Germline assignment: CDR1 SQVTM and CDR2 ANQGSEA. The CDR3 DNA reads as TGCAGCGCCGAGAGCGGGGGTTGGGGCACTGAAGCTTTCTTT. It codes for CSAESGGWGTEAFF.